The 9 T cell receptor beta chains in this list originate from one sample, sequenced in a study of response to subunit inactivated influenza vaccine. Using its own MiXCR run on the RT-PCR reads, TCRdb lists one record per CDR3 protein. The sample records fewer than 600,000 distinct CDR3 sequences, around 7.7% being singletons. The source was PBMCs from blood, collected around 25 months after vaccination. These receptors all come from a man aged 45-69 years who received an inactivated influenza vaccine.

This clonotype was seen ten or more times. J is TRBJ1-1 and V is TRBV21-1; the D call TRBD1 from the table was never checked on the DNA. TRBV21-1 is a listed pseudogene. The CDR3 is made up of 12 amino acids. CDR3 amino acids: CASSRDRGILFF. The CDR3 DNA sequence: TGTGCCAGCAGCCGGGACAGGGGGATCCTTTTCTTT.

CDR3 in DNA: TGTGCCAGCAGACCCGGGACAGTCAATGAGCAGTTCTTC. This encodes CASRPGTVNEQFF. V gene TRBV5-6 combines with J gene TRBJ2-1, with 7 bases identical to TRBD1. CDR3 length: 13 residues. CDR1 is SGHDT, CDR2 YYEEEE, per germline. After removal of 5 bases from V and 6 bases from J, the junction contained 5 bases not matched to a gene.

The table lists this clonotype with many counts. This chain connects TRBV7-2 to TRBJ2-7; D is unresolved. This CDR3 spans 11 amino acids. V lost 5 bases and J 4 bases, leaving 6 bases between the germline ends. Germline CDR1 and CDR2: SGHTA and FQGNSA. The CDR3 sequence: CASSEKYEQYF. Written as DNA, the CDR3 is TGTGCCAGCAGCGAAAAGTACGAGCAGTACTTC. The whole variable domain, filled in from reference TRBV7-2 and TRBJ2-7, reads GAGVSQSPSNKVTEKGKDVELRCDPISGHTALYWYRQSLGQGLEFLIYFQGNSAPDKSGLPSDRFSAERTGGSVSTLTIQRTQQEDSAVYLCASSEKYEQYFGPGTRLTVT.

This clonotype has a handful of counts. Mismatch with germline at one junction end may stem from a read error. V gene TRBV4-2 combines with J gene TRBJ2-1; the match to TRBD2 covers 7 bases. Looked up from germline, CDR1 is LGHNA and CDR2 is YNFKEQ. CDR3 length: 17 residues. The chain's CDR3 is CAGSQDPSGAAYNEQFF. The CDR3 DNA reads TGTGCCGGCAGCCAAGATCCGAGCGGGGCCGCCTACAATGAGCAGTTCTTC.

The chain recombines TRBV27 with TRBJ2-1; 9 bases are a match to TRBD1. With V trimmed by 2 bases and J by 1 base, 9 bases remained unmatched. This CDR3 is built from 18 residues. Germline V gene data show CDR1 as MNHEY and CDR2 as SMNVEV (reference sequence). CDR3 region: CASSLRGQGVSSYNEQFF. The DNA of the CDR3 is TGTGCCAGCAGTTTAAGGGGACAGGGCGTAAGTTCCTACAATGAGCAGTTCTTC.

This clonotype was found a few times. The rearrangement joins TRBV10-3 to TRBJ2-2; 9 nucleotides agree with TRBD1. From germline, CDR1 is ENHRY and CDR2 SYGVKD. The CDR3 consists of 15 residues. J gave up 4 bases and V 4 bases, and 4 bases lay outside the gene matches. CDR3 coding DNA: TGTGCCATCAGTGCAGGACAGGGGATCACCGGGGAGCTGTTTTTT. This translates into CAISAGQGITGELFF.

This clonotype was seen more than once but under ten times. The chain couples TRBV7-2 to TRBJ2-7, with 13 bases aligning to TRBD2. Germline CDR1 SGHTA, CDR2 FQGNSA. V lost 5 bases and J lost 6; bases outside the gene matches: 4. This CDR3 comprises 14 residues. This CDR3 is CASSTRLAGGEQYF. For the CDR3, the DNA is TGTGCCAGCAGCACCCGACTAGCGGGAGGCGAGCAGTACTTC.

This clonotype has a count of ten or more. The rearrangement links TRBV6-6 to TRBJ2-2; tentatively, D is TRBD1 (5 bases). The CDR3 loop spans 13 amino acids. Germline-derived CDR1 and CDR2 are MNHNY and SVGAGI (reference sequence). Trimming removed 10 bases at V and 2 bases at J, with 11 bases between. In nucleotides, the CDR3 is TGTGCCACCACAAGGGGAAACACCGGGGAGCTGTTTTTT. It translates to CATTRGNTGELFF.

This clonotype was seen only a few times. This chain uses TRBV29-1 with TRBJ2-2, with 8 bases lining up with TRBD1. The trim removed 3 bases at V and 8 bases at J, leaving 8 bases unmatched. From germline, CDR1 is SQVTM and CDR2 ANQGSEA. This CDR3 region has 14 residues. The CDR3 spells CSVERTGWVGELFF. CDR3 DNA sequence: TGCAGCGTTGAGAGGACAGGGTGGGTTGGGGAGCTGTTTTTT.